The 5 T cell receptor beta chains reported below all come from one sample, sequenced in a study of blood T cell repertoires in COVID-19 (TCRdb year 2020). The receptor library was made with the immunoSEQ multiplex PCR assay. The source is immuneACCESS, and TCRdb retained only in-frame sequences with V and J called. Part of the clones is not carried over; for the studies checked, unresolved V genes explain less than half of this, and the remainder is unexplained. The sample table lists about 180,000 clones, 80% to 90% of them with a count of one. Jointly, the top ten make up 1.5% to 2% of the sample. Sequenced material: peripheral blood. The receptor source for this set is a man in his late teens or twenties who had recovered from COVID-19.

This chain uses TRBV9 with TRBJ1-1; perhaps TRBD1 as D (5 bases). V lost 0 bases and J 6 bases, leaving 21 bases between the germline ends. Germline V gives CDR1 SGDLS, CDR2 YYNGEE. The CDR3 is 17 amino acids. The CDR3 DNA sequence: TGTGCCAGCAGCGTAGATCCAGGTGGACAACATGGACCTGAAGCTTTCTTT. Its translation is CASSVDPGGQHGPEAFF.

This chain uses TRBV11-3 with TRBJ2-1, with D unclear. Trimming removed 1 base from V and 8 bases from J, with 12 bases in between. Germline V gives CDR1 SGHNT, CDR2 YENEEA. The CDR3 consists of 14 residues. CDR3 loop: CASSLVAESDEQFF. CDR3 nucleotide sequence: TGTGCCAGCAGCTTAGTCGCGGAGTCGGATGAGCAGTTCTTC.

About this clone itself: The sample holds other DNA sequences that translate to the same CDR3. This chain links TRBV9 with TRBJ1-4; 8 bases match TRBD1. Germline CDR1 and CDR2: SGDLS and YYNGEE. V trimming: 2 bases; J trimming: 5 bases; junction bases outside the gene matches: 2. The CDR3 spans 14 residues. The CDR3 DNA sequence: TGTGCCAGCAGCGTGGACAGGGCAAATGAAAAACTGTTTTTT. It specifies CASSVDRANEKLFF.

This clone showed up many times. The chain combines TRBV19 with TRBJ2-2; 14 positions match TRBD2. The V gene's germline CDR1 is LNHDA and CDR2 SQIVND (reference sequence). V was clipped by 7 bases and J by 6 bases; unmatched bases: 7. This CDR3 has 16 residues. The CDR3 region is CASNHRLAGGPGELFF. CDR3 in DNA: TGTGCCAGTAACCACCGACTAGCGGGAGGGCCCGGGGAGCTGTTTTTT.

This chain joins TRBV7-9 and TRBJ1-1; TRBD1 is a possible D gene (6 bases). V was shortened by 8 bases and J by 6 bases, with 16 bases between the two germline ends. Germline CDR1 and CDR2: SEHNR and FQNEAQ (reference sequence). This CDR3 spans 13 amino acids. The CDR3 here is CASLRQEFAEAFF. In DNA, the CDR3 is TGTGCCAGCTTGAGACAGGAGTTCGCTGAAGCTTTCTTT.